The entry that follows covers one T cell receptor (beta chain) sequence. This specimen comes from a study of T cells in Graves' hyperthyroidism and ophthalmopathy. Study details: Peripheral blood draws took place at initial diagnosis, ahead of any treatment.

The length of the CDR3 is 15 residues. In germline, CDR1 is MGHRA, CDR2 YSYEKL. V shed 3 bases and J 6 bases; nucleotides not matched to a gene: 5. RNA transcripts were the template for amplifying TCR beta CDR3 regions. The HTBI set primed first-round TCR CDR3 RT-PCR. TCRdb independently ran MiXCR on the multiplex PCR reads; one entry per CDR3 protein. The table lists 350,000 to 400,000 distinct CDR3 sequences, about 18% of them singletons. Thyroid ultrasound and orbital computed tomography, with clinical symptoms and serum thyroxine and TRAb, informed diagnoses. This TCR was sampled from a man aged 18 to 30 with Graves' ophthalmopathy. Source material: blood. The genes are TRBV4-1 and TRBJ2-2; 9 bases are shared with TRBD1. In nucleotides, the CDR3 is TGCGCCAGCAGCCACTGGACAGGGGAAGCCGGGGAGCTGTTTTTT. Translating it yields CASSHWTGEAGELFF.